Following are 23 T cell receptor beta chains from one sample sequenced in a study of cytotoxic CD8 clonotypes in ibrutinib-treated CLL. TCRdb's table, derived via immunoSEQ multiplex PCR, lists solely in-frame clones and lacks some. The sample includes hundreds of thousands of clones, around 70% of them seen just once. The material was PBMCs, obtained after 24 months of ibrutinib treatment. The receptors shown here come from a human donor with chronic lymphocytic leukemia.

The rearrangement uses TRBV6-6 and TRBJ1-1; TRBD1 matches at 7 bases. This CDR3 has 16 amino acids. J was trimmed by 0 bases and V by 5 bases; bases with no gene match: 9. The germline CDR1 and CDR2 sequences are MNHNY and SVGAGI (reference sequence). In DNA, the CDR3 is TGTGCCAGCAGTCCCTCCCGGACAGGCATGAACACTGAAGCTTTCTTT. Protein: CASSPSRTGMNTEAFF.

This clone has just a few counts. The chain is built from TRBV2 and TRBJ2-1, with 9 nucleotides matching TRBD2. The CDR3 totals 12 residues. With V trimmed by 9 bases and J by 6 bases, 3 bases remained unmatched. Per germline, CDR1 SNHLY and CDR2 FYNNEI. The CDR3: CARGSGSNEQFF. The CDR3 DNA is TGTGCCAGGGGTAGCGGGAGCAATGAGCAGTTCTTC.

This clone appeared a few times. The chain is built from TRBV6-5 and TRBJ2-1; 8 nucleotides match TRBD2. CDR3 length: 16 residues. Germline CDR1 reads MNHEY; CDR2 reads SVGAGI. The V segment lost 0 bases and the J segment 4 bases; nucleotides outside the gene matches: 5. The DNA of the CDR3 is TGTGCCAGCAGTTACTCGAGCCTAGCGGGTTACAATGAGCAGTTCTTC. This translates into CASSYSSLAGYNEQFF.

This chain connects TRBV5-6 to TRBJ2-4; possibly TRBD1 for D (6 bases). Germline loops: CDR1 SGHDT, CDR2 YYEEEE. CDR3 length: 17 amino acids. V was pared by 4 bases and J by 9 bases, with 26 bases between. CDR3 sequence: CASSPTGQSPGASIQYF. Written as DNA, the CDR3 is TGTGCCAGCAGCCCAACTGGACAAAGCCCAGGGGCTAGCATTCAGTACTTC.

The CDR3 DNA reads as TGTGCCAGCAGTTACTCTAGGGGGATACCCTACAATGAGCAGTTCTTC. It yields the protein CASSYSRGIPYNEQFF. This chain joins TRBV6-5 and TRBJ2-1; TRBD1 is a possible D gene (6 bases). The CDR3 spans 16 residues. Germline CDR1 MNHEY, CDR2 SVGAGI. Trimming took off 0 bases at V and 2 bases at J, with 11 bases between the two ends.

The CDR3 nucleotides are TGCGCCAGCAGCCAGACAGAATATGGCTACACCTTC. Protein: CASSQTEYGYTF. The chain employs TRBV5-1 and TRBJ1-2, with D possibly being TRBD1 (5 bases). V was shortened by 4 bases and J by 5 bases, with 9 bases between the two germline ends. Per germline, CDR1 SGHRS and CDR2 YFSETQ. The CDR3 length is 12 residues.

V and J are TRBV9 and TRBJ2-7; the D is unclear. The V end was cut by 0 bases, the J end by 4 bases, with 11 bases between. Germline V gives CDR1 SGDLS, CDR2 YYNGEE. CDR3 length equals 14 residues. The CDR3 protein is CASSVGLADYEQYF. CDR3 DNA: TGTGCCAGCAGCGTAGGTCTGGCAGATTACGAGCAGTACTTC.

The rearrangement joins TRBV7-9 to TRBJ1-1; 10 bases are shared with TRBD1. J lost 0 bases, V lost 3 bases, and 4 bases had no gene match. This CDR3 region has 16 residues. Germline CDR1 and CDR2: SEHNR and FQNEAQ (reference sequence). CDR3 DNA sequence: TGTGCCAGCAGCTTGGCGACAGGGGGCCTGAACACTGAAGCTTTCTTT. This sequence encodes CASSLATGGLNTEAFF.

The chain recombines TRBV9 with TRBJ2-1; perhaps TRBD1 as D (6 bases). CDR3 length: 13 amino acids. Trimming took off 4 bases at V and 7 bases at J, with 12 bases between the two ends. Germline V lookup: CDR1 SGDLS, CDR2 YYNGEE. CDR3: CASSTTGWNEQFF. The CDR3 coding sequence is TGTGCCAGCAGCACAACAGGGTGGAATGAGCAGTTCTTC.

This clone showed up just a few times. Here the CDR3 DNA reads TGTGCCAGTAACCCGAAGGGCACTGAAGCTTTCTTT. Translation: CASNPKGTEAFF. The V call is TRBV19, the J call TRBJ1-1; D call uncertain. CDR3 size: 12 residues. With 7 bases removed from V and 4 bases from J, the gap between germline ends came to 10 bases. CDR1 is LNHDA, CDR2 SQIVND, per germline (reference sequence).

The chain is built from TRBV6-5 and TRBJ2-7; 7 nucleotides match TRBD1. This CDR3 comprises 12 residues. V was pared by 6 bases and J by 6 bases, with 5 bases of the junction left unmatched. CDR1 is MNHEY and CDR2 is SVGAGI in the germline V gene. In DNA form, the CDR3 reads TGTGCCAGCAGCCTGGACAGGAGCGAGCAGTACTTC. Its protein is CASSLDRSEQYF.

This chain uses TRBV9 with TRBJ1-3; no definite D call. CDR3 length equals 14 residues. CDR1 SGDLS and CDR2 YYNGEE come from the germline V gene. Trimming took off 3 bases at V and 3 bases at J, with 10 bases between the two ends. The CDR3 is CASSGLEGGNTIYF. The CDR3 region has the DNA TGTGCCAGCAGCGGCCTGGAGGGTGGAAACACCATATATTTT.

This clone is a singleton in its sample. The chain employs TRBV5-1 and TRBJ1-1; D gene unclear. This CDR3 region has 15 residues. Germline values: CDR1 SGHRS, CDR2 YFSETQ. Trimming took off 2 bases at V and 2 bases at J, with 13 bases between the two ends. CDR3 in DNA: TGCGCCAGCAGCTTCCAGGCGGCTTCCAACACTGAAGCTTTCTTT. This codes for CASSFQAASNTEAFF. Based on the CDR3 plus reference TRBV5-1 and TRBJ1-1, the full variable domain is KAGVTQTPRYLIKTRGQQVTLSCSPISGHRSVSWYQQTPGQGLQFLFEYFSETQRNKGNFPGRFSGRQFSNSRSEMNVSTLELGDSALYLCASSFQAASNTEAFFGQGTRLTVV.

The rearrangement uses TRBV7-3 and TRBJ1-2, with 7 bases aligning to TRBD1. The CDR3 contains 15 residues. Unmatched junction bases numbered 10, after V lost 5 bases and J lost 4 bases. The germline V gene encodes CDR1 SGHTA and CDR2 FQGTGA. CDR3 loop: CASSPQGGSSYGYTF. CDR3 DNA: TGTGCCAGCAGCCCCCAGGGGGGAAGTAGCTATGGCTACACCTTC. Drawing the rest from reference TRBV7-3 and TRBJ1-2, the complete variable domain is GAGVSQTPSNKVTEKGKYVELRCDPISGHTALYWYRQSLGQGPEFLIYFQGTGAADDSGLPNDRFFAVRPEGSVSTLKIQRTERGDSAVYLCASSPQGGSSYGYTFGSGTRLTVV.

The chain carries TRBV27 and TRBJ2-7, with no clear D. Germline-derived CDR1 and CDR2 are MNHEY and SMNVEV (reference sequence). V was shortened by 4 bases and J by 3 bases, with 7 bases between the two germline ends. The CDR3 has 12 residues. CDR3 protein: CASSSASYEQYF. The CDR3 region has the DNA TGTGCCAGCAGTTCCGCTAGCTACGAGCAGTACTTC.

The V call is TRBV5-4, the J call TRBJ2-3, with 12 bases identical to TRBD2. This CDR3 has 15 residues. J gave up 6 bases and V 4 bases, and 6 bases lay outside the gene matches. CDR1 is SGHNT and CDR2 is YYREEE in the germline V gene (reference sequence). The CDR3 DNA reads as TGTGCCAGCAGCCTAGGACTAGCGGGGTGGGATACGCAGTATTTT. Translation: CASSLGLAGWDTQYF. Full variable domain (rest looked up from reference TRBV5-4 and TRBJ2-3): ETGVTQSPTHLIKTRGQQVTLRCSSQSGHNTVSWYQQALGQGPQFIFQYYREEENGRGNFPPRFSGLQFPNYSSELNVNALELDDSALYLCASSLGLAGWDTQYFGPGTRLTVL.

The chain joins TRBV19 to TRBJ2-7; D is unresolved. Germline loops: CDR1 LNHDA, CDR2 SQIVND (reference sequence). Trimming took off 3 bases at V and 6 bases at J, with 15 bases between the two ends. There are 14 residues in the CDR3. The CDR3 coding sequence is TGTGCCAGTAGTATCTGGGCCGACCCCTCCGAGCAGTACTTC. The encoded protein is CASSIWADPSEQYF.

The V call is TRBV5-1, the J call TRBJ2-1; D remains ambiguous. Germline-derived CDR1 and CDR2 are SGHRS and YFSETQ. Between the trimmed V and J ends, which lost 0 bases and 7 bases, there was a span of 8 bases. CDR3 length: 13 amino acids. The DNA for the CDR3 is TGCGCCAGCAGCTTGGACTTTCAGAATGAGCAGTTCTTC. This gives the protein CASSLDFQNEQFF.

This clone has only one observation. J is TRBJ2-7 and V is TRBV18; 9 bases match TRBD2. Germline loops: CDR1 KGHSH, CDR2 LQKENI. The junction had 4 bases not matched to a gene; V was cut back by 0 bases and J by 4 bases. The CDR3 spans 15 residues. This CDR3 reads CASSPPLAGSYEQYF. The CDR3 region has the DNA TGTGCCAGCTCACCACCGCTAGCGGGATCGTACGAGCAGTACTTC.

The chain has TRBV6-6 and TRBJ1-1; D unresolved. Germline CDR1 MNHNY, CDR2 SVGAGI (reference sequence). The V end lost 7 bases, the J end lost 6 bases, and 9 bases lay between the germline ends. This CDR3 is built from 11 residues. In nucleotides, the CDR3 is TGTGCCAGCAACTTAGGCGCTGAAGCTTTCTTT. As protein: CASNLGAEAFF.

The chain links TRBV9 to TRBJ1-1; TRBD1 is a possible D gene (5 bases). The CDR3 loop spans 14 amino acids. CDR1 and CDR2 from the germline V gene are SGDLS and YYNGEE. V lost 0 bases to trimming and J lost 5 bases, with 11 bases between them. The CDR3, as DNA: TGTGCCAGCAGCGTAGAATGGGGGAGAACTGAAGCTTTCTTT. This translates into CASSVEWGRTEAFF.

This sequence joins TRBV5-1 and TRBJ2-2; the match to TRBD1 covers 9 bases. V lost 0 bases, J lost 7 bases, and 7 bases stayed unmatched. Per the germline V gene, CDR1 is SGHRS and CDR2 is YFSETQ. This CDR3 spans 16 amino acids. For the CDR3, the DNA is TGCGCCAGCAGCTTGGGACCACAGGGGGCCGGCGGGGAGCTGTTTTTT. It translates to CASSLGPQGAGGELFF.

The chain recombines TRBV4-2 with TRBJ2-7; D may be TRBD1 or TRBD2 (5 bases each). V lost 4 bases and J lost 5, with 9 bases in between. There are 12 residues in the CDR3. Germline V lookup: CDR1 LGHNA, CDR2 YNFKEQ. CDR3 in DNA: TGTGCCAGCAGCCCTGGGGGAAACGAGCAGTACTTC. This codes for CASSPGGNEQYF.